The 9 T cell receptor beta chains below all came from one sample that was sequenced in a study of T cells in Graves' hyperthyroidism and ophthalmopathy (dated by TCRdb to about 2019). Preparation of the library involved multiplex PCR. TCRdb shows the sequencer as Illumina HiSeq 2000. The TCR beta CDR3 regions were amplified from the RNA transcripts. The TCR CDR3 was subjected to a first round of RT-PCR using the HTBI primer set and the Qiagen OneStep RT-PCR kit. TCRdb itself trimmed the public reads at Q25 with fastp, ran MiXCR and retained productive beta chains. Rows merge per CDR3 protein into single entries with the most common DNA and genes. The sample profile shows approximately 600,000 distinct CDR3 sequences; approximately 15% of them were found once. The biggest ten clones account for less than 6% of the sample. Input material: blood. These receptors came from a woman in her twenties or thirties with Graves' hyperthyroidism that later progressed to Graves' ophthalmopathy.

In this sample, this clonotype turned up many times. V is TRBV15 and J is TRBJ2-7; 7 nucleotides agree with TRBD2. The V segment lost 0 bases and the J segment 4 bases; nucleotides outside the gene matches: 12. Germline lookup yields CDR1 LNHNV and CDR2 YYDKDF (reference sequence). The length of the CDR3 is 17 residues. CDR3 coding DNA: TGTGCCACCAGCAGAGATTTGGGGGACTACCCCTCATACGAGCAGTACTTC. Translation gives CATSRDLGDYPSYEQYF.

The sample holds a few counts of this clonotype. The chain carries TRBV6-1 and TRBJ2-7, with 7 bases fitting TRBD2. The trim removed 5 bases at V and 3 bases at J, leaving 1 base unmatched. The CDR3 length is 12 residues. The germline V gene encodes CDR1 MNHNS and CDR2 SASEGT. In nucleotides, the CDR3 is TGTGCCAGCAGTACTAGCGACTACGAGCAGTACTTC. Translation: CASSTSDYEQYF.

This clonotype has a count of ten or more. V is TRBV19 and J is TRBJ1-6; unclear D gene. V was pared by 6 bases and J by 7 bases, with 16 bases between. This CDR3 has 15 amino acids. Germline CDR1 LNHDA, CDR2 SQIVND (reference sequence). The CDR3 loop reads CASRVGPGANSPLHF. DNA of the CDR3: TGTGCCAGTAGAGTGGGTCCGGGAGCCAATTCACCCCTCCACTTT.

This clonotype appeared a few times. The chain recombines TRBV20-1 with TRBJ2-5, with D possibly matching TRBD1 (6 bases). Trimming left V 5 bases short and J 4 bases short, with 14 bases between. This CDR3 spans 13 amino acids. The germline V gene encodes CDR1 DFQATT and CDR2 SNEGSKA (reference sequence). The CDR3 nucleotides are TGCAGTGCTGCCCAGACAGGAGGAGAGACCCAGTACTTC. It is translated as CSAAQTGGETQYF.

The chain couples TRBV2 to TRBJ2-1, with 9 bases lining up with TRBD1. Trimming took 6 bases from V and 8 from J; bases not matched to a gene: 11. In germline, CDR1 is SNHLY, CDR2 FYNNEI. This CDR3 spans 15 amino acids. In DNA form, the CDR3 reads TGTGCCAGCAGCAACTTGGGACAGGGAAACGATGAGCAGTTCTTC. Its translation: CASSNLGQGNDEQFF.

This clonotype has a count of ten or more. The CDR3 protein is CASSLVGLAGGGAGANVLTF. The CDR3 DNA follows: TGTGCCAGCAGTTTAGTGGGACTAGCGGGAGGCGGGGCTGGGGCCAACGTCCTGACTTTC. V and J are TRBV12-3 or TRBV12-4 and TRBJ2-6; 15 positions match TRBD2. V shed 1 base and J 2 bases; nucleotides not matched to a gene: 6. The CDR3 has 20 amino acids.

The table lists this clonotype with many counts. The genes are TRBV12-3 or TRBV12-4 and TRBJ2-7; D perhaps matches TRBD1 (6 bases). The length of the CDR3 is 14 residues. Trimming left V 6 bases short and J 2 bases short, with 14 bases between. CDR3 in DNA: TGTGCCAGCAGCCCGGGGACACTAACCTACGAGCAGTACTTC. Protein sequence: CASSPGTLTYEQYF.

This clonotype appeared many times. V gene TRBV10-3 combines with J gene TRBJ2-7, with TRBD2 identical over 8 bases. Per germline, CDR1 ENHRY and CDR2 SYGVKD. The CDR3 is 14 residues long. The V gene end was trimmed by 6 bases and the J gene end by 3 bases; junction bases not matched to a gene: 7. The CDR3 DNA reads TGTGCCATCAGGGCCGACAGCGGGGGCTACGAGCAGTACTTC. Translated, it gives CAIRADSGGYEQYF.

This chain links TRBV6-2 or TRBV6-3 with TRBJ2-7; D might be TRBD1 (5 bases). This CDR3 has 15 residues. The V gene lost 4 bases and the J gene lost 2 bases, with 15 bases spanning the gap. CDR1 is MNHEY and CDR2 is SVGEGT in the germline V gene. CDR3 sequence (DNA): TGTGCCAGCAGTTTAGTGACAGTATCTACCTACGAGCAGTACTTC. This translates into CASSLVTVSTYEQYF.